This T cell receptor beta chain was recorded in a study of OX40 agonist ivuxolimab in advanced cancers. Study background: Ivuxolimab, which is an agonistic anti-OX40 (CD134) antibody, was administered to the patients. Melanoma, hepatocellular carcinoma, head and neck or renal cell cancer occurred in dose-escalation patients.

Exclusion of a patient followed from autoimmune disease history or systemic immunosuppression. TCRdb keeps only in-frame clones here, not all; method: immunoSEQ multiplex PCR. The sample holds 70,000 to 85,000 clones, approximately 91% seen once. V was cut by 1 base and J by 4 bases, with 19 bases left in between. The CDR3 has 17 residues. The germline V gene encodes CDR1 SGHNT and CDR2 YENEEA. Note on this clone: Its matching antigen is unknown.

Study conclusions and caveats: On average, CD8+ T cells showed a greater number of expanded clones than CD4+.

This clonotype originated in an adult with an advanced solid tumor such as melanoma, head and neck, liver or kidney cancer. Sample: CD4+ or CD8+ T cells sorted from blood, taken in a trial of the OX40 agonist ivuxolimab. This chain connects TRBV11-3 to TRBJ1-1; perhaps TRBD1 as D (5 bases). The CDR3 here is CASSLARVGVSFTEAFF. CDR3 DNA: TGTGCCAGCAGCTTAGCCAGGGTTGGGGTTTCTTTCACTGAAGCTTTCTTT.